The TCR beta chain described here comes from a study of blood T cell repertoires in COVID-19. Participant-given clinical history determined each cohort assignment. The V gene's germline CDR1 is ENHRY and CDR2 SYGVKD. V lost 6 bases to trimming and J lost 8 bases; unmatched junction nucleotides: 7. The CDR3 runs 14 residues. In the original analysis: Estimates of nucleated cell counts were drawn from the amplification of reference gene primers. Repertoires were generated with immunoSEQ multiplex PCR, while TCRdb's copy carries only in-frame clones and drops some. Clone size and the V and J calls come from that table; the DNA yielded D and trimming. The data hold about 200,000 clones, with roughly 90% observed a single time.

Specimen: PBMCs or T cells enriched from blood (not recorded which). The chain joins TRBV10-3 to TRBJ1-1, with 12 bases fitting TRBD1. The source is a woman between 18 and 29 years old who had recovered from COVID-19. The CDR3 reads CAIRTTGTGGEAFF. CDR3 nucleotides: TGTGCCATCAGAACCACCGGGACAGGGGGCGAAGCTTTCTTT.